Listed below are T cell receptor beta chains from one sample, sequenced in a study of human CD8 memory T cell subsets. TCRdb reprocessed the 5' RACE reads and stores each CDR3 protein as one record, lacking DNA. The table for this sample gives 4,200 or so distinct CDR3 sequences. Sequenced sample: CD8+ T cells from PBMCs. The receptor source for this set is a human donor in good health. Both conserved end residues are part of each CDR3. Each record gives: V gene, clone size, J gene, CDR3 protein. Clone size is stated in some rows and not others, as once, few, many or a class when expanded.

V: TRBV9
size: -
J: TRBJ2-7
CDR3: CASSKTGQYEQYF

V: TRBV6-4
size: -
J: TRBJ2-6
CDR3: CASSDSTGANVLTF

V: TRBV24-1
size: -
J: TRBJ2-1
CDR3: CATAGTPSYNEQFF

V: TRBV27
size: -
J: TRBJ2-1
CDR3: CASSSAGGAHNEQFF

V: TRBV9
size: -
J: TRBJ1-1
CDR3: CASSVSGGTEAFF

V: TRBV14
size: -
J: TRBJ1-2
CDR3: CASSPRAFGGYGYTF

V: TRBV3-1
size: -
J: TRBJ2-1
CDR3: CASSQGTDYNEQFF

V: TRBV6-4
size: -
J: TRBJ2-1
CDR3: CASSDLASGGDEQFF

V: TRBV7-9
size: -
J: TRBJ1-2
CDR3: CASRLTGRLSDGYTF

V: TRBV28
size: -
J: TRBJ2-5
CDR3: CASSLVPETQYF

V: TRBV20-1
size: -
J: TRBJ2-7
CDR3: CSASRADPYEQYF

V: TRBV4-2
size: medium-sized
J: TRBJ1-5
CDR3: CASSQGQENQPQHF

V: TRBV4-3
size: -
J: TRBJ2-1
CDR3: CASSQVDGRAGEQFF

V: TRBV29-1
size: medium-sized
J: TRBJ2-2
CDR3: CSGTGTGDHGELFF

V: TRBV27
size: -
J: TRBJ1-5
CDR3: CASSQTVYSNQPQHF

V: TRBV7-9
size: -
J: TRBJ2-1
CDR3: CASSLLQGNEQFF

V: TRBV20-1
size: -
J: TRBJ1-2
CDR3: CSAGTGMSYGYTF

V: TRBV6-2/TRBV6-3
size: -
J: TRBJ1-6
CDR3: CASSYEQDVPSPLHF

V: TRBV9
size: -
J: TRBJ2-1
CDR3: CASSVGGGTALSNEQFF

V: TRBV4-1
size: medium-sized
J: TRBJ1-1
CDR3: CASSSGPLGSTEAFF

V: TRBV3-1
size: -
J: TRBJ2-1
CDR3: CASSQEGTGGYNEQFF

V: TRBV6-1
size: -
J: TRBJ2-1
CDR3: CASTRTSGSYNEQFF

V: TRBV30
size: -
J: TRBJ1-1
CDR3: CAWSVSDLLNTEAFF

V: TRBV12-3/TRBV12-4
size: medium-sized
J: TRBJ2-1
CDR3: CASTLGLPGEQFF

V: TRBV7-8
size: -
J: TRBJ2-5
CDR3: CASTDRLAFQETQYF

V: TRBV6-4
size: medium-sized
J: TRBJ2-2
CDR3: CASSEDYTGELFF

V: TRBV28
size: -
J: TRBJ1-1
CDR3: CASSLQNTLTTEAFF

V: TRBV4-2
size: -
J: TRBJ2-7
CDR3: CASSQDGTSASGEQYF

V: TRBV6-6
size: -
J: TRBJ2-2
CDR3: CASLGSGELFF

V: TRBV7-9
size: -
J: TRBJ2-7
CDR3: CASSRRDRVYEQYF

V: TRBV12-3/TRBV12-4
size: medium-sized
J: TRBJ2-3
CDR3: CASSSGLAGGLTDTQYF

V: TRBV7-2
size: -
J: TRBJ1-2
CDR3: CASSPGGWYYGYTF

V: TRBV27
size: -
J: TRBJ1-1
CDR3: CASSFARGTEAFF

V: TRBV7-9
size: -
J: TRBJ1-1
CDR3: CASSLDSGGRTEAFF

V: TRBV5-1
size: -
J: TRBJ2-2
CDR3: CASSWPTGPGELFF

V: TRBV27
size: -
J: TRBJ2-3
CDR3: CASGTGRDTQYF